The rows below give T cell receptor beta chains drawn from one sample of a study of T cell responses to AZD1222 COVID-19 vaccine. The repertoire was sequenced with immunoSEQ multiplex PCR; TCRdb's copy has only in-frame clones and lacks some. In the table there are about 120,000 clones, around nine tenths of which are singletons. Sequenced material: peripheral blood, taken 28 days after the second dose of the MenACWY control vaccine. These receptors all come from an adult who received the MenACWY meningococcal vaccine as a control. CDR3s include the opening cysteine and the closing phenylalanine or tryptophan. The order of the fields is V gene, clone size, D gene, CDR3 length, J gene, CDR3 DNA, CDR3 protein. The D gene is left open where the match is weak. Size is stated for part of the rows, as once, few or many counts, or as a class when the clone is expanded.

TRBV28,-,-,16,TRBJ2-6,TGTGCCAGCAGTTTCAGGGTTCCCTCTGGGGCCAACGTCCTGACTTTC,CASSFRVPSGANVLTF
TRBV7-9,-,-,14,TRBJ1-6,TGTGCCAGCAGCTTAGAACAGTCTAATTCACCCCTCCACTTT,CASSLEQSNSPLHF
TRBV28,-,-,13,TRBJ1-2,TGTGCCAGCAGGTTAGGGGTGAACTATGGCTACACCTTC,CASRLGVNYGYTF
TRBV6-1,-,-,15,TRBJ2-5,TGTGCCAGCACCGAAAATAGGGCAAATAAAGAGACCCAGTACTTC,CASTENRANKETQYF
TRBV19,once,-,19,TRBJ1-5,TGTGCCAGTAGTAAGTCTAAGATCGATCAGGTCTATAGCAATCAGCCCCAGCATTTT,CASSKSKIDQVYSNQPQHF
TRBV4-2,-,TRBD1,21,TRBJ2-6,TGTGCCAGCAGCCCCCAAATAATCAACCCGGGACAGTCACCTGGGGCCAACGTCCTGACTTTC,CASSPQIINPGQSPGANVLTF
TRBV27,-,-,14,TRBJ1-5,TGTGCCAGTCGCAGGGGATATAGCAATCAGCCCCAGCATTTT,CASRRGYSNQPQHF
TRBV6-2/TRBV6-3,-,-,13,TRBJ1-2,TGTGCCAGCAGTTACTCGACCAACTATGGCTACACCTTC,CASSYSTNYGYTF
TRBV5-1,-,-,13,TRBJ2-3,TGCGCCAGCAGCTATGGGGGCACAGATACGCAGTATTTT,CASSYGGTDTQYF
TRBV9,-,-,16,TRBJ2-1,TGTGCCAGCAGCGTCGGGGGCATCGGGTCCTACAATGAGCAGTTCTTC,CASSVGGIGSYNEQFF
TRBV19,-,TRBD2,15,TRBJ2-1,TGTGCCAGTAGTCCCACTAGCGGGGGTTACAATGAGCAGTTCTTC,CASSPTSGGYNEQFF
TRBV3-1/TRBV3-2,-,-,17,TRBJ1-2,TGTGCCAGCAGCCCCCAACAGGGAGGTTTCGATAACTATGGCTACACCTTC,CASSPQQGGFDNYGYTF
TRBV4-3,-,-,16,TRBJ1-6,TGCGCCAGCAGCCAAGAGGACAGCAACTATAATTCACCCCTCCACTTT,CASSQEDSNYNSPLHF
TRBV12-3/TRBV12-4,-,TRBD1,13,TRBJ2-3,TGTGCCAGCAGTTTTGCGTCGACAGGGCTACCGTATTTT,CASSFASTGLPYF
TRBV19,-,-,17,TRBJ2-1,TGTGCCAGTAGTAGTATCCCGGGACCTACAGTCGGCGATGAGCAGTTCTTC,CASSSIPGPTVGDEQFF
TRBV11-2,-,-,15,TRBJ2-4,TGTGCCAGCAGCTCTGGCCTGGCAGACAAAAACATTCAGTACTTC,CASSSGLADKNIQYF
TRBV19,-,-,17,TRBJ1-5,TGTGCCAGTAGTATCGGGCGTCAGCTCCTATTCAATCAGCCCCAGCATTTT,CASSIGRQLLFNQPQHF
TRBV30,-,-,13,TRBJ1-5,TGTGCCTGGAGCCATGGCGGGTTACAGCCCCAGCATTTT,CAWSHGGLQPQHF
TRBV27,-,-,12,TRBJ2-3,TGTGCCAGCAGTACCTCGGGAGATACGCAGTATTTT,CASSTSGDTQYF
TRBV7-8,-,-,19,TRBJ1-3,TGTGCCAGCAGCCGTAGACTAGGCGGGACCTCGAGCTCTGGAAACACCATATATTTT,CASSRRLGGTSSSGNTIYF
TRBV5-8,-,TRBD2,16,TRBJ2-5,TGTGCCAGCAGGCCAGGTGTAGCGGGCTTGGAAGAGACCCAGTACTTC,CASRPGVAGLEETQYF
TRBV6-2/TRBV6-3,few,-,14,TRBJ1-4,TGTGCCAGCAGTTCGGACGTGCCTTCTGAAAAACTGTTTTTT,CASSSDVPSEKLFF
TRBV10-3,-,TRBD2,15,TRBJ2-3,TGTGCCATCAGTGAGTCGGGGAGGGTGGGAGATACGCAGTATTTT,CAISESGRVGDTQYF
TRBV27,-,-,14,TRBJ2-3,TGTGCCAGCAGGCGGCCGGGCCCCACAGATACGCAGTATTTT,CASRRPGPTDTQYF
TRBV19,-,TRBD1,14,TRBJ1-2,TGTGCCAGTAGTGACAGGGGCACCAACTATGGCTACACCTTC,CASSDRGTNYGYTF
TRBV4-2,-,-,17,TRBJ1-6,TGTGCCAGCAGGGCCGACAGAACAGCCTCCTATAATTCACCCCTCCACTTT,CASRADRTASYNSPLHF
TRBV28,-,-,15,TRBJ1-5,TGTGCCAGCAGGTCACAGGGCAGGAGCAATCAGCCCCAGCATTTT,CASRSQGRSNQPQHF